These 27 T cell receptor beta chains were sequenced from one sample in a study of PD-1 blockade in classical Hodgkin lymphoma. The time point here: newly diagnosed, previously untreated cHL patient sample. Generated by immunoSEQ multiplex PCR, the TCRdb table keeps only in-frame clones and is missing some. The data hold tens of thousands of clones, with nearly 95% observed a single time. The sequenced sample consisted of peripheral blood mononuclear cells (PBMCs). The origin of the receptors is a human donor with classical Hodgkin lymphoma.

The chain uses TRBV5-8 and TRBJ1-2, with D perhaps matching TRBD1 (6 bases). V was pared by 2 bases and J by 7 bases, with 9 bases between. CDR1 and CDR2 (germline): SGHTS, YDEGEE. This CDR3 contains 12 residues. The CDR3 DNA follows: TGTGCCAGCAGCTTAACAGGGATTGGCTACACCTTC. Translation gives CASSLTGIGYTF.

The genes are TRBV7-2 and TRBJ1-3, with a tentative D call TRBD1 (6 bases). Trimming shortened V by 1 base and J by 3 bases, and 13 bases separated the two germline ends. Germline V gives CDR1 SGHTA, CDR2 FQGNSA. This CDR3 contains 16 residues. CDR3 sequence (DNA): TGTGCCAGCAGCTTAGGGGTGGGGGCGCTTGGAAACACCATATATTTT. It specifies CASSLGVGALGNTIYF. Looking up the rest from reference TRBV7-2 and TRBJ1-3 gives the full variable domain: GAGVSQSPSNKVTEKGKDVELRCDPISGHTALYWYRQSLGQGLEFLIYFQGNSAPDKSGLPSDRFSAERTGGSVSTLTIQRTQQEDSAVYLCASSLGVGALGNTIYFGEGSWLTVV.

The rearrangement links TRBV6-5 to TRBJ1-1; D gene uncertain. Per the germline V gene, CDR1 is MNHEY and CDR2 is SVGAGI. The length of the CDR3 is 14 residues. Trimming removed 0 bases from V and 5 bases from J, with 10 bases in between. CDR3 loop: CASSYSNRATEAFF. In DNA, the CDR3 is TGTGCCAGCAGTTACTCGAATAGGGCTACTGAAGCTTTCTTT.

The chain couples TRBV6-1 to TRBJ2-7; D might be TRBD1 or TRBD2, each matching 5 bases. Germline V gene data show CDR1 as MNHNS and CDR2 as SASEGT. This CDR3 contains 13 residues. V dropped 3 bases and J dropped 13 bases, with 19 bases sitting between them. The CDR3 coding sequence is TGTGCCAGCAGTGAGACCGACCGGGGCGGGTTCTACTTC. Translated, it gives CASSETDRGGFYF.

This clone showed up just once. CDR3 loop: CATDSGPYEQYF. CDR3 DNA sequence: TGTGCCACCGACAGTGGCCCCTACGAGCAGTACTTC. This sequence joins TRBV19 and TRBJ2-7, with D maybe TRBD1 (5 bases). The V gene's germline CDR1 is LNHDA and CDR2 SQIVND (reference sequence). V was trimmed by 10 bases and J by 2 bases, leaving 12 bases between them. This CDR3 spans 12 amino acids. The whole variable domain, remainder taken from reference TRBV19 and TRBJ2-7, is DGGITQSPKYLFRKEGQNVTLSCEQNLNHDAMYWYRQDPGQGLRLIYYSQIVNDFQKGDIAEGYSVSREKKESFPLTVTSAQKNPTAFYLCATDSGPYEQYFGPGTRLTVT.

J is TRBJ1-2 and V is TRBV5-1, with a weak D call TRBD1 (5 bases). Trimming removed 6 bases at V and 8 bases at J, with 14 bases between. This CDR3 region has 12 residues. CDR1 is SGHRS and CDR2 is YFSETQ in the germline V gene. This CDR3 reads CASKIPTEGYTF. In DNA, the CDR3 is TGCGCCAGCAAGATCCCGACAGAAGGCTACACCTTC.

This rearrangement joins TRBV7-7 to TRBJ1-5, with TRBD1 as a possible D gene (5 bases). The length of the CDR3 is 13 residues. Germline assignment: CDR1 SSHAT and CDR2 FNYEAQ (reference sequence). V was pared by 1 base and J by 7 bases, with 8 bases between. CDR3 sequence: CASSLEWGQPQHF. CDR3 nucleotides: TGTGCCAGCAGCTTAGAGTGGGGCCAGCCCCAGCATTTT. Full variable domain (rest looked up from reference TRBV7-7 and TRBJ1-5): GAGVSQSPRYKVTKRGQDVTLRCDPISSHATLYWYQQALGQGPEFLTYFNYEAQPDKSGLPSDRFSAERPEGSISTLTIQRTEQRDSAMYRCASSLEWGQPQHFGDGTRLSIL.

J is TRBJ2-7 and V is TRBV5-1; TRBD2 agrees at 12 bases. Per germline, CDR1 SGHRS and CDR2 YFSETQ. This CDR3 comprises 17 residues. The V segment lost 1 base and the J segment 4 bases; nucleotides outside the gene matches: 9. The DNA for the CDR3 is TGCGCCAGCAGCTTGTCTGAACTAGCGGGGGGTCCATACGAGCAGTACTTC. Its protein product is CASSLSELAGGPYEQYF.

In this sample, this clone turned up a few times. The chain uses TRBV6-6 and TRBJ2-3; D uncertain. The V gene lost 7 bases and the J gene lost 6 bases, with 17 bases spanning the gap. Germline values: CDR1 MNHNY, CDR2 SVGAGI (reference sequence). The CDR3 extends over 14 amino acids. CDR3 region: CASTETVQFDTQYF. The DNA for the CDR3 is TGTGCCAGCACCGAGACGGTGCAGTTCGATACGCAGTATTTT.

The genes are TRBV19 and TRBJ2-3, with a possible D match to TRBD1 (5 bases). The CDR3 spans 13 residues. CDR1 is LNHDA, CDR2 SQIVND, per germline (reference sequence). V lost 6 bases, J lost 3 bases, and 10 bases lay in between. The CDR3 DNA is TGTGCCAGTAGAAAAGGGGTGACAGATACGCAGTATTTT. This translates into CASRKGVTDTQYF. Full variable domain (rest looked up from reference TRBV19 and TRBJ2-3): DGGITQSPKYLFRKEGQNVTLSCEQNLNHDAMYWYRQDPGQGLRLIYYSQIVNDFQKGDIAEGYSVSREKKESFPLTVTSAQKNPTAFYLCASRKGVTDTQYFGPGTRLTVL.

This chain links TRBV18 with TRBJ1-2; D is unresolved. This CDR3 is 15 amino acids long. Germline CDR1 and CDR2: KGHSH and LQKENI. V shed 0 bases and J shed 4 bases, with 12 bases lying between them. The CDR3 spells CASSPPGPSPYGYTF. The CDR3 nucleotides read TGTGCCAGCTCACCACCCGGCCCCTCACCCTATGGCTACACCTTC.

CDR3: CASSPSAQYGYTF. As DNA, the CDR3 is TGTGCCAGCAGCCCCAGTGCACAGTATGGCTACACCTTC. The rearrangement joins TRBV7-2 to TRBJ1-2; D is ambiguous. The CDR3 has 13 amino acids. The V gene's germline CDR1 is SGHTA and CDR2 FQGNSA. V lost 5 bases and J 5 bases, leaving 12 bases between the germline ends. Complete variable domain (other parts from reference TRBV7-2 and TRBJ1-2): GAGVSQSPSNKVTEKGKDVELRCDPISGHTALYWYRQSLGQGLEFLIYFQGNSAPDKSGLPSDRFSAERTGGSVSTLTIQRTQQEDSAVYLCASSPSAQYGYTFGSGTRLTVV.

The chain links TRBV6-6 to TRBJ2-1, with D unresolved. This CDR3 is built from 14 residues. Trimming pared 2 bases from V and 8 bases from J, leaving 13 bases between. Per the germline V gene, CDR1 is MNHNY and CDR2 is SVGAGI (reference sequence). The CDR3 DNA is TGTGCCAGCAGTTACGGTGGGGATAGGTATGAGCAGTTCTTC. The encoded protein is CASSYGGDRYEQFF.

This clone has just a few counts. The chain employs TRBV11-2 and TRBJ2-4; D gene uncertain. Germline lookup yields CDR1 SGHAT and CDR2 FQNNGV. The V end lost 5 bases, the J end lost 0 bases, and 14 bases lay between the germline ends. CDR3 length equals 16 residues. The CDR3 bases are TGTGCCAGCAGCCCAGGTTTCGAGTTAGCCAAAAACATTCAGTACTTC. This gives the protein CASSPGFELAKNIQYF.

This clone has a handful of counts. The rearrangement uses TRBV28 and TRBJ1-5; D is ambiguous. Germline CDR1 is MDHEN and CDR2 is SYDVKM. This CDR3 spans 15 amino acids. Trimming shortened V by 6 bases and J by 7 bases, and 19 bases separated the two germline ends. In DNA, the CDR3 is TGTGCCAGCAGGACGTTCGGTGAGGGTGGCCAGCCCCAGCATTTT. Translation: CASRTFGEGGQPQHF.

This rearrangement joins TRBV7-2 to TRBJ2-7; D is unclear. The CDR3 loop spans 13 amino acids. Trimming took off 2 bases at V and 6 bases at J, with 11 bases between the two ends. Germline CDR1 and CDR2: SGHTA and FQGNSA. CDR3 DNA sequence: TGTGCCAGCAGCTTACATCGGCAAGCCGAGCAGTACTTC. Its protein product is CASSLHRQAEQYF. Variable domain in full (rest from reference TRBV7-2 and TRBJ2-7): GAGVSQSPSNKVTEKGKDVELRCDPISGHTALYWYRQSLGQGLEFLIYFQGNSAPDKSGLPSDRFSAERTGGSVSTLTIQRTQQEDSAVYLCASSLHRQAEQYFGPGTRLTVT.

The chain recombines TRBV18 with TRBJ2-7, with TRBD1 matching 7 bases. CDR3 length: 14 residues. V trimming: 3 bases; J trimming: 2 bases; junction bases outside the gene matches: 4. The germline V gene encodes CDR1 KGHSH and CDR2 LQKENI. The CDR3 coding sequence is TGTGCCAGCTCACCCGGGACAGAACCCTACGAGCAGTACTTC. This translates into CASSPGTEPYEQYF.

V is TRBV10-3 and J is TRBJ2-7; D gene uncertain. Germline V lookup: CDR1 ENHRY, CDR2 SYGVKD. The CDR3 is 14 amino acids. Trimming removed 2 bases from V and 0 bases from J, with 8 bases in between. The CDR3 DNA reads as TGTGCCATCAGTGAGCGCCTGAGCTCCTACGAGCAGTACTTC. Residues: CAISERLSSYEQYF.

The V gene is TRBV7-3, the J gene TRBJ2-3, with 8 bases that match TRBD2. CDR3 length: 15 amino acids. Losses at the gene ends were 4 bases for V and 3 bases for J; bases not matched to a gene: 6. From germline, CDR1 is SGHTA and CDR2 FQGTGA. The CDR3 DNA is TGTGCCAGCAGCTCCACCGGCGGGGGGACAGATACGCAGTATTTT. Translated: CASSSTGGGTDTQYF. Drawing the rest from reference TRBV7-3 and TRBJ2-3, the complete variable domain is GAGVSQTPSNKVTEKGKYVELRCDPISGHTALYWYRQSLGQGPEFLIYFQGTGAADDSGLPNDRFFAVRPEGSVSTLKIQRTERGDSAVYLCASSSTGGGTDTQYFGPGTRLTVL.

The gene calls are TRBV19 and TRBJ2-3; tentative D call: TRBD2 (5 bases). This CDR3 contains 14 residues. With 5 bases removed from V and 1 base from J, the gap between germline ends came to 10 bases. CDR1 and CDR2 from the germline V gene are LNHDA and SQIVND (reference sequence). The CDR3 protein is CASSGRGGTDTQYF. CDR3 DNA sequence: TGTGCCAGTAGTGGCCGGGGAGGCACAGATACGCAGTATTTT.

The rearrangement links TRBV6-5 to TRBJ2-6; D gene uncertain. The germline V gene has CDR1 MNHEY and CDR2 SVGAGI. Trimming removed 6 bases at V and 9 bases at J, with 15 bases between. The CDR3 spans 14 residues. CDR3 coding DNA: TGTGCCAGCAGCCCGGGTCCTCGCCTCAACGTCCTGACTTTC. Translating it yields CASSPGPRLNVLTF.

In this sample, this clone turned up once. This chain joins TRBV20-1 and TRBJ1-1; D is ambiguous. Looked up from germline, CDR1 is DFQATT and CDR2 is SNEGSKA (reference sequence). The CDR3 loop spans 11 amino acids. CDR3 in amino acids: CRVKRNTEAFF. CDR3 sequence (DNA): TGCAGGGTGAAGCGGAACACTGAAGCTTTCTTT.

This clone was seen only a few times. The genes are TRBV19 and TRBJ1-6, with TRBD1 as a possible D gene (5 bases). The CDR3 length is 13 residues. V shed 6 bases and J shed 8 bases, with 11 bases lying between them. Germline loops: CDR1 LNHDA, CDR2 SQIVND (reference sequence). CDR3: CASSTGPYSPLHF. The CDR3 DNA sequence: TGTGCCAGTAGCACGGGGCCTTATTCACCCCTCCACTTT.

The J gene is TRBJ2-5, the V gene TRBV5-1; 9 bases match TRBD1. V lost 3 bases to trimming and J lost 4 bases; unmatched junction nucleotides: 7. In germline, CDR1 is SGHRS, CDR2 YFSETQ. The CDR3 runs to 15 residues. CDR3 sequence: CASSSQGAEGETQYF. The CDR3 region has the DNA TGCGCCAGCAGCTCACAGGGGGCAGAGGGAGAGACCCAGTACTTC.

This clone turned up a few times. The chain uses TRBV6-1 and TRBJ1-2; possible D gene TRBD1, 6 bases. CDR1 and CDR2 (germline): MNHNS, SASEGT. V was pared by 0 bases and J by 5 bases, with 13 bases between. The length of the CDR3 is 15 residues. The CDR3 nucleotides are TGTGCCAGCAGTGAAGCGCGGGGCAGGGGATATGGCTACACCTTC. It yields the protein CASSEARGRGYGYTF.

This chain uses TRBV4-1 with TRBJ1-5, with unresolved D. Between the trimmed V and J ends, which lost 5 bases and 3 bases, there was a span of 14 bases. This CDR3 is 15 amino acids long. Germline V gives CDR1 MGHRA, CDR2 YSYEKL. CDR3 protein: CASSASPGLNQPQHF. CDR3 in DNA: TGCGCCAGCAGCGCCAGTCCTGGCCTCAATCAGCCCCAGCATTTT.

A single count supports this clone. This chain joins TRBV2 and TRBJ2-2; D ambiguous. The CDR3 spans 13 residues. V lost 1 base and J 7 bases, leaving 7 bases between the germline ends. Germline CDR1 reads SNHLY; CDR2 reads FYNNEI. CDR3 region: CASSEVVDGELFF. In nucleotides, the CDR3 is TGTGCCAGCAGTGAAGTTGTGGACGGGGAGCTGTTTTTT.